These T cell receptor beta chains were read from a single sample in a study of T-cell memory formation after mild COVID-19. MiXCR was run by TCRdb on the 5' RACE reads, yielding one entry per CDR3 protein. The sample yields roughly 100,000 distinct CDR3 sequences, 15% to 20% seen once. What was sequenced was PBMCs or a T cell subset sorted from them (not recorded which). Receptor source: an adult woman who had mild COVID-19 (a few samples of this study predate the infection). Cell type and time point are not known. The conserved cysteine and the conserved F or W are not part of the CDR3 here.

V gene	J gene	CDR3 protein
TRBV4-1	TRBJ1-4	ASSPGNEKLF
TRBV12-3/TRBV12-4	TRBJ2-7	ASSLGHGNKQY
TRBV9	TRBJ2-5	ASSVNQETQY
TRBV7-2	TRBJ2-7	ASSSMGAGEQY
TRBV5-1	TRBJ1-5	ASSLTGRNQPQH
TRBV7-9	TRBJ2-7	ASSLVGRPDYEQY
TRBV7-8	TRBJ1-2	ASSLGQRMGGYT
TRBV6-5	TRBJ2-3	ASSPLAGGEGTDTQY
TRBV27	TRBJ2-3	ASSFYRGTDTQY
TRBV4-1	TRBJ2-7	ASSQYSGSYEQY
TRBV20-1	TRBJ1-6	SARFDRGGSPLH
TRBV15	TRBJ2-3	ATSPHPWFSGGTTSTDKQY
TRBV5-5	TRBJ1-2	ASSQETGNYGYT
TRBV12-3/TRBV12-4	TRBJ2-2	ASSLGRGLAGELF
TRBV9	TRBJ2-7	ASSVGDTSYEQY
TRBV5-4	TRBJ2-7	ASSLTGTSAYEQY
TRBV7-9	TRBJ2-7	ASSPTGPSYEQY
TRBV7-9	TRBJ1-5	ASSSPGGADQPQH
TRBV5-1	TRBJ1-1	ASSGTATGKPEAF
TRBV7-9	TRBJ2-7	ASSQGQEYSYEQY
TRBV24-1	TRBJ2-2	ATSDRGAGPGELF
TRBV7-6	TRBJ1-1	ASSPTIVTEAF
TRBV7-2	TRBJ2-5	ASSPPERVYQETQY
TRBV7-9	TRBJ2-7	ASSSKLAGASYEQY
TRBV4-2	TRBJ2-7	ASSQVEGPGEQY
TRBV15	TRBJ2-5	ATSRELAGGEETQY
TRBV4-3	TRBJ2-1	ASSQDRGTYNEQF
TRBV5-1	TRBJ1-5	ASSLDIYSNQPQH
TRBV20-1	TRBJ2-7	SASKDRTYEQY
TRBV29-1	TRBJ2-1	SAPRDSYNEQF
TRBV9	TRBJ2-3	ASSAHLAGEGLDTQY
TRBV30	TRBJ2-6	AWSESVGFSSGANVLT
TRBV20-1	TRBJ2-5	SARRGSNWETQY
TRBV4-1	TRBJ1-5	ASSQDPSLRNQPQH
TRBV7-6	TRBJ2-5	ARSTEGFQETQY
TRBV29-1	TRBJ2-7	SVERNFGEQY
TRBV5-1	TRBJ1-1	ASSANTEAF
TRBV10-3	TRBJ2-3	AISESPLAGGTDTQY
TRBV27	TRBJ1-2	ASSSSDRGYGYT
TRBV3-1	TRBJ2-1	ASSRMNEQF
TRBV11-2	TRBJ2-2	ASSSRASMGNTGELF
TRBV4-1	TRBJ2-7	ASSQEGQATSPSYEQY